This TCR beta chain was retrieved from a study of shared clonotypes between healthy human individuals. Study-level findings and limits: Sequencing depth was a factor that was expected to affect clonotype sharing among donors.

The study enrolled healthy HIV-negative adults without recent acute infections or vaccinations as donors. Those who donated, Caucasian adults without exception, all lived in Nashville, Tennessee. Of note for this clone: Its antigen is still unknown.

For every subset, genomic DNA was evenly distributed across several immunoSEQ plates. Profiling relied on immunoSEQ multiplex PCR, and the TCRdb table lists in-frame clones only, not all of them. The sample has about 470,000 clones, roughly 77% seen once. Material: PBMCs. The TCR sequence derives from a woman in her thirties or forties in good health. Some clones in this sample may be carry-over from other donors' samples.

The CDR3 sequence is CASSSAGTGGNEQFF. The CDR3 DNA sequence: TGTGCCAGCAGTTCCGCCGGGACAGGGGGCAATGAGCAGTTCTTC. The rearrangement links TRBV28 to TRBJ2-1; 11 bases agree with TRBD1. The V segment lost 4 bases and the J segment 6 bases; nucleotides outside the gene matches: 5. Germline V gene sequence: CDR1 MDHEN, CDR2 SYDVKM. The CDR3 is 15 amino acids.